The source of this T cell receptor (beta chain) is a study of human T cells and chemical hapten exposure (dated by TCRdb to the early 2020s). Regarding the complete study: For sensitization, 2% DPC in acetone was applied to an approximately 2 cm by approximately 2 cm area of upper inner arm skin. Patch testing was performed on the upper back with Finn chambers containing 0.01% DPC, and the patch tests were scored after 6 days according to International Contact Dermatitis Research Group standards. The study tracked peripheral blood TCR repertoire changes in vivo during primary and secondary sensitization to the hapten diphenylcyclopropenone (DPC) in alopecia patients. The libraries were sequenced as a pool, and the TCR yield per sample differed mostly because of small variations in library volumes within the pool. From each blood RNA sample, both TCR alpha and TCR beta chains were sequenced. The patient cohort, mostly female, included alopecia areata with under or over 50% scalp involvement, alopecia totalis and alopecia universalis. About 30 alopecia patients provided blood for TCR sequencing at one to four time points (pre-sensitization, 2, 6 and 24 weeks). Weekly therapeutic DPC doses were additionally applied to the scalp of patients throughout the roughly 23-week study period. Patient blood was sampled pre-sensitization (week 0) and at 2, 6 and about 24 weeks after DPC sensitization. The study at large found these results: After repeated subsampling, the strength of the expansion versus patch-test correlation and the threshold at which it became significant changed. Patch test score correlated positively with the number of PT1 expanded TCRs, reaching significance at thresholds 8, 16 and 32 but not at 4. All patients had alopecia, a presumed autoimmune disease, so their immune response might differ from that of healthy individuals. Compared with pre-sensitization or healthy control sets, expanded TCRs formed significantly more large CDR3 similarity clusters, which is consistent with antigen-driven responses. DPC sensitization did not change how many TCRs were above 1 in 1000 frequency, and no evidence was found of alterations in global repertoire structure.

The sample's time point label, decoded: patch test 1, 2 weeks after DPC sensitization. In light of the paper, this sample's treatment or condition label describes: therapeutic diphenylcyclopropenone sensitization with weekly scalp DPC. Total RNA was extracted from unfractionated whole blood collected in Tempus Blood RNA tubes. At each patch-test visit, blood was drawn before the patch test was applied. Patients were eligible if aged 18 to 70, diagnosed with alopecia and judged suitable for DPC therapy, and pregnant patients were excluded. This clonotype was counted many times. What this receptor recognizes is not known. No much larger clonotype is one base removed from it; base qualities were not supplied. Measured from the cysteine to the phenylalanine, the CDR3 is 16 residues long. Just the 48-base CDR3 DNA is kept, in frame starting at base 1. From the germline V gene, CDR1 is KGHSH and CDR2 is LQKENI. V is trimmed back by 4 bases and J by 7 bases, and the junction contains 13 bases that no gene match accounts for.

The library came from RACE. The listed sequencing device is NextSeq 500. Library preparation attached unique molecular identifiers to individual cDNA molecules for quantitative, reproducible TCR counting. The study's own analysis went as follows. A median of approximately 96,000 TCRs per sample was observed, with a range of roughly 20,000 to 700,000. V, J and CDR3 annotation of the TCR reads was performed with the Decombinator software suite. Every sample was subsampled to the same number of TCRs (28,000) for the PS versus PT1 abundance plots. TCRs were defined as expanded if absent before sensitization and observed at least eight times at the 2-week time point. Using fastp at Q25 and MiXCR, TCRdb reprocessed the public reads and kept productive beta chains. Here each entry gathers all rows of one CDR3 protein and keeps the most common genes and DNA. The V and J calls, along with clone size, are taken from TCRdb and not from the paper's own processing. This sample has 40,000 to 65,000 distinct CDR3 sequences in its table, and approximately 11% of those were observed once. The top ten constitute 1.5% to 2% of the sample.

The sequence came from a woman aged 40 to 50 with alopecia areata. Some clones in this sample may be carry-over from other donors' samples. The chain is encoded by TRBV18 joined to TRBJ2-1, with TRBD1 matching 7 junction bases. The sample was whole blood, taken in connection with sensitization to the hapten diphenylcyclopropenone (DPC). The bases read TGTGCCAGCTCACGAAGGGAGACAGGGTTTGGGAATGAGCAGTTCTTC. Its translation reads: CASSRRETGFGNEQFF.